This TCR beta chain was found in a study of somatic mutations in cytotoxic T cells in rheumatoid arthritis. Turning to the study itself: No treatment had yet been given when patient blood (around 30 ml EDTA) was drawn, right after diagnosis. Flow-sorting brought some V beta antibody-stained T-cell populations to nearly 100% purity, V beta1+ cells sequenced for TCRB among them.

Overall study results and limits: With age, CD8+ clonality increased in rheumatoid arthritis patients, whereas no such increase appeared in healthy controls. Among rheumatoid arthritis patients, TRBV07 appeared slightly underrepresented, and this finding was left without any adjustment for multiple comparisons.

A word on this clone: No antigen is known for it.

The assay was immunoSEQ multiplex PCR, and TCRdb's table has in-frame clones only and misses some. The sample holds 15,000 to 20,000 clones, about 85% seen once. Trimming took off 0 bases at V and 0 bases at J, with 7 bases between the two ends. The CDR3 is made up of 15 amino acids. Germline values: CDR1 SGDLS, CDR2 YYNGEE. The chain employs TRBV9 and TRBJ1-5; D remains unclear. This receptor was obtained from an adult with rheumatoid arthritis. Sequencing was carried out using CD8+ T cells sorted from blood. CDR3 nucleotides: TGTGCCAGCAGCGTAGAGGGCATTAGCAATCAGCCCCAGCATTTT. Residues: CASSVEGISNQPQHF.